The TCR beta chain described here comes from a study of T cells in localized non-small cell lung cancer. The assay was immunoSEQ multiplex PCR, and TCRdb's table has in-frame clones only and misses some. The sample carries 50,000 to 70,000 clones, roughly 92% recorded once. In the case of this clone: Antigen: not known.

Study outcomes and limitations: Heterogeneity cannot be ruled out, as sequencing used one tumor region only.

This specimen was peripheral blood, taken before any cancer treatment. The receptor's source is a man between 40 and 75 years old with stage I lung adenocarcinoma.

The CDR3 reads CTSSQDGTSGRAVEQYF. As DNA, the CDR3 is TGCACCAGCAGCCAAGATGGGACTAGCGGGAGGGCCGTCGAGCAGTACTTC. J is TRBJ2-7 and V is TRBV1; the D call in the table, TRBD2, was not verified against the DNA. TRBV1 is a pseudogene. The length of the CDR3 is 17 residues.